These 21 T cell receptor beta chains originate from one sample sequenced in a study of technical replicates of blood from a handful of donors. TCRdb's copy holds only in-frame clones and misses some; the assay was immunoSEQ multiplex PCR. Counted here are approximately 81,000 clones, 95% to 97% occurring once; the ten biggest clones make up 0.2%. Sequenced sample: T cells isolated from PBMCs. The receptors shown here come from a human donor in good health.

The V call is TRBV13, the J call TRBJ1-1, with a tentative D call TRBD1 (5 bases). Trimming pared 8 bases from V and 7 bases from J, leaving 23 bases between. From germline, CDR1 is PRHDT and CDR2 FYEKMQ (reference sequence). The CDR3 consists of 15 residues. The CDR3 reads CASSLDVSGPIEAFF. In DNA form, the CDR3 reads TGTGCCAGCTCTCTAGACGTATCAGGGCCAATTGAAGCTTTCTTT.

This rearrangement joins TRBV30 to TRBJ1-2; D not resolved. The ends were cut back, 5 bases at V and 8 bases at J, with 15 bases in the middle. Germline V lookup: CDR1 GTSNPN, CDR2 SVGIG (reference sequence). The CDR3 spans 12 residues. DNA of the CDR3: TGTGCCTGGGGAGAGAGGGCCGGAGGCTACACCTTC. Translation: CAWGERAGGYTF.

This clone appeared once. V usage is TRBV4-1 and J usage is TRBJ2-3; 7 positions agree with TRBD2. With 2 bases clipped from V and 0 bases from J, the junction kept 8 bases outside the gene matches. The CDR3 is made up of 17 amino acids. CDR1 and CDR2 (germline): MGHRA, YSYEKL. The CDR3 sequence is CASSQYRRGTSTDTQYF. The CDR3 DNA is TGCGCCAGCAGCCAATATCGGCGGGGGACTAGCACAGATACGCAGTATTTT.

The rearrangement uses TRBV10-2 and TRBJ2-1, with 12 nucleotides matching TRBD2. J gave up 7 bases and V 6 bases, and 4 bases lay outside the gene matches. Germline CDR1 WSHSY, CDR2 SAAADI. This CDR3 is built from 14 residues. The CDR3 coding sequence is TGCGCCAGCAGCAGGACTAGCGGGATAAATGAGCAGTTCTTC. It codes for CASSRTSGINEQFF.

The chain uses TRBV7-7 and TRBJ2-1; 11 positions match TRBD2. Germline loops: CDR1 SSHAT, CDR2 FNYEAQ (reference sequence). The CDR3 runs to 14 residues. V dropped 5 bases and J dropped 7; count of bases not matched to a gene: 4. In DNA form, the CDR3 reads TGTGCCAGCAGCCCGGGACTAGCGGCTAATGAGCAGTTCTTC. Protein: CASSPGLAANEQFF.

The chain employs TRBV10-3 and TRBJ2-7; the D is unclear. Trimming shortened V by 11 bases and J by 0 bases, and 11 bases separated the two germline ends. The CDR3 has 12 amino acids. Germline V gene sequence: CDR1 ENHRY, CDR2 SYGVKD. In DNA, the CDR3 is TGTGCCTTTTCTCCTAACTCCTACGAGCAGTACTTC. This codes for CAFSPNSYEQYF.

The chain has TRBV28 and TRBJ1-5, with a weak D call TRBD1 (5 bases). The germline CDR1 and CDR2 sequences are MDHEN and SYDVKM. The length of the CDR3 is 16 residues. V lost 6 bases to trimming and J lost 0 bases, with 15 bases between them. CDR3 region: CASSPRDFASNQPQHF. The CDR3 DNA follows: TGTGCCAGCAGCCCCCGGGACTTCGCTAGCAATCAGCCCCAGCATTTT.

The genes are TRBV5-6 and TRBJ1-5; D perhaps matches TRBD1 (6 bases). The CDR3 consists of 13 residues. From germline, CDR1 is SGHDT and CDR2 YYEEEE. Trimming took 4 bases from V and 7 from J, leaving 12 bases between them. CDR3 amino acids: CASSVQGMQPQHF. CDR3 nucleotides: TGTGCCAGCAGCGTACAGGGTATGCAGCCCCAGCATTTT.

This chain links TRBV28 with TRBJ1-1; D is perhaps TRBD1 (6 bases). Germline V gives CDR1 MDHEN, CDR2 SYDVKM. V lost 2 bases and J 4 bases, leaving 11 bases between the germline ends. This CDR3 comprises 14 residues. DNA of the CDR3: TGTGCCAGCAGTTTACAGGGGATTAGCACTGAAGCTTTCTTT. Its protein is CASSLQGISTEAFF.

The J gene is TRBJ1-2, the V gene TRBV5-5; a possible D gene is TRBD1 (5 bases). The CDR3 covers 12 residues. V lost 4 bases to trimming and J lost 8 bases, with 12 bases between them. CDR1 is SGHKS, CDR2 YYEKEE, per germline (reference sequence). CDR3 nucleotides: TGTGCCAGCAGCCGGACCAGGGAAGGCTACACCTTC. This translates into CASSRTREGYTF.

CDR3 bases: TGCGCCAGCAGAAAGGAGGGTGAGCAGTTCTTC. Translation: CASRKEGEQFF. This sequence joins TRBV5-1 and TRBJ2-1; possible D gene TRBD2, 6 bases. CDR3 length equals 11 residues. V lost 5 bases to trimming and J lost 9 bases, with 9 bases between them. Germline lookup yields CDR1 SGHRS and CDR2 YFSETQ.

V gene TRBV6-1 combines with J gene TRBJ1-2; a weak D match, TRBD1 (5 bases). V was trimmed by 0 bases and J by 8 bases, leaving 13 bases between them. The CDR3 is 14 residues long. Germline CDR1 reads MNHNS; CDR2 reads SASEGT. CDR3: CASSEAQRGRGYTF. CDR3 nucleotides: TGTGCCAGCAGTGAAGCGCAAAGGGGCCGCGGCTACACCTTC.

The chain uses TRBV10-2 and TRBJ1-1; 7 bases map to TRBD1. This CDR3 is built from 13 residues. Germline V gives CDR1 WSHSY, CDR2 SAAADI. V shed 3 bases, J shed 6 bases, and the junction held 4 bases outside the gene matches. The CDR3 loop is CASSEFRGAEAFF. CDR3 sequence (DNA): TGCGCCAGCAGTGAATTCAGGGGGGCTGAAGCTTTCTTT.

The CDR3 spells CASSFTTSLYNEQFF. In DNA form, the CDR3 reads TGTGCCAGCAGTTTTACGACATCACTCTACAATGAGCAGTTCTTC. The chain combines TRBV28 with TRBJ2-1; D ambiguous. Germline V gene lookup returns CDR1 MDHEN and CDR2 SYDVKM. The V end was cut by 3 bases, the J end by 3 bases, with 12 bases between. CDR3 length equals 15 residues.

The chain joins TRBV12-5 to TRBJ1-1, with unresolved D. This CDR3 is built from 17 residues. Between the trimmed V and J ends, which lost 0 bases and 3 bases, there was a span of 17 bases. The germline CDR1 and CDR2 sequences are LGHNT and FRNRAP. The CDR3 coding sequence is TGTGCTAGTGGTTTGGTAGTGGGCAAGCCTTACGACACTGAAGCTTTCTTT. Its translation: CASGLVVGKPYDTEAFF.

The chain has TRBV6-6 and TRBJ2-7; the match to TRBD2 covers 9 bases. The CDR3 length is 14 residues. Germline V CDR1 and CDR2: MNHNY, SVGAGI (reference sequence). V shed 0 bases, J shed 3 bases, and the junction held 0 bases outside the gene matches. As DNA, the CDR3 is TGTGCCAGCAGTTACTCGCGGGAGGGCTACGAGCAGTACTTC. Protein sequence: CASSYSREGYEQYF.

This rearrangement joins TRBV6-5 to TRBJ1-2; D is uncertain. CDR3 length: 11 residues. The germline gives CDR1 MNHEY, CDR2 SVGAGI. V dropped 8 bases and J dropped 8 bases, with 12 bases sitting between them. This CDR3 is CASGGGRGYTF. Here the CDR3 DNA reads TGTGCCAGCGGCGGAGGGCGAGGCTACACCTTC.

The CDR3 loop reads CASGLAGPYNEQFF. CDR3 coding DNA: TGTGCCAGCGGACTAGCGGGACCGTACAATGAGCAGTTCTTC. The chain employs TRBV5-4 and TRBJ2-1, with 12 bases identical to TRBD2. CDR3 length: 14 residues. Germline CDR1 SGHNT, CDR2 YYREEE (reference sequence). The junction had 3 bases not matched to a gene; V was cut back by 7 bases and J by 4 bases.

The V call is TRBV5-4, the J call TRBJ2-7; 9 bases align to TRBD1. Germline CDR1 SGHNT, CDR2 YYREEE (reference sequence). Trimming cost V 4 bases and J 5 bases; bases outside gene matches: 10. The CDR3 consists of 15 residues. CDR3 nucleotide sequence: TGTGCCAGCAGCCTCACTGGGACAGGGTTCAACGAGCAGTACTTC. Protein: CASSLTGTGFNEQYF.

The rearrangement uses TRBV27 and TRBJ2-7, with 9 nucleotides matching TRBD2. The CDR3 runs 15 residues. V lost 0 bases to trimming and J lost 4 bases; unmatched junction nucleotides: 4. Germline-derived CDR1 and CDR2 are MNHEY and SMNVEV (reference sequence). The CDR3 DNA sequence: TGTGCCAGCAGTTTATCCGGACTAGCGTGGTACGAGCAGTACTTC. Translated, it gives CASSLSGLAWYEQYF.

The chain carries TRBV6-1 and TRBJ2-1; TRBD2 agrees at 7 bases. Trimming removed 1 base from V and 6 bases from J; junction bases left unmatched: 6. In germline, CDR1 is MNHNS, CDR2 SASEGT. The CDR3 has 15 residues. CDR3 amino acids: CASSEGAGVSNEQFF. CDR3 sequence (DNA): TGTGCCAGCAGTGAAGGTGCGGGAGTTTCCAATGAGCAGTTCTTC.